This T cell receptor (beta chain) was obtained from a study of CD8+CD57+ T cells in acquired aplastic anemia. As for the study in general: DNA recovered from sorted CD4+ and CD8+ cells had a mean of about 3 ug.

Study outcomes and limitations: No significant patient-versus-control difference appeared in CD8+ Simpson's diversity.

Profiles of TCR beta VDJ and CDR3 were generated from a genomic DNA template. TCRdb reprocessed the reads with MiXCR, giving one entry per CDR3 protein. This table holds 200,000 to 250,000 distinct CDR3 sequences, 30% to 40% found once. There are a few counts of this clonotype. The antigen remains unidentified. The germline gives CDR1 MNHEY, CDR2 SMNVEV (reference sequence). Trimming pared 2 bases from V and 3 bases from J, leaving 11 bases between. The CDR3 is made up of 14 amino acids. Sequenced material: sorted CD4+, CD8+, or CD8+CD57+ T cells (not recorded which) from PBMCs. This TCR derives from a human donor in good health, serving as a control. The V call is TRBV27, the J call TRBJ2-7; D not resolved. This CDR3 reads CASSLHGINYEQYF. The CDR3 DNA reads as TGTGCCAGCAGTTTACATGGGATTAACTACGAGCAGTACTTC.